This record concerns one T cell receptor beta chain sequence. Its antigen is unidentified. Clones were sequenced by immunoSEQ multiplex PCR, and TCRdb holds only the in-frame ones, with some missing. The table records 290,000 or so clones, roughly 86% of them present only once. The sample is drawn from a study of Ad26.COV2.S vaccination and SARS-CoV-2 variants. Turning to the study itself: The donor was enrolled in the Ad26.COV2.S arm of the COV1001 trial. Broader study findings: The placebo group had lower spike-specific TCR breadth than the vaccine recipients did.

Treatment of the sample: some 19 received Ad26.COV2.S at low or high dose, single or two shots; 5 received placebo; per-sample allocation not given. Samples were taken on day 63 after the first vaccine or placebo injection. V was trimmed by 1 base and J by 2 bases, leaving 15 bases between them. The CDR3 is 16 residues long. Looked up from germline, CDR1 is SGHAT and CDR2 is FQNNGV. The TCR sequence derives from a person aged 18-65 years who received the Ad26.COV2.S COVID-19 vaccine or a placebo. V and J are TRBV11-2 and TRBJ2-7, with D maybe TRBD2 (5 bases). The sequencing here drew on peripheral blood, taken in a trial of Ad26.COV2.S vaccine versus placebo. For the CDR3, the DNA is TGTGCCAGCAGCTTAGGGTCTCTAGCTAACACCTACGAGCAGTACTTC. It translates to CASSLGSLANTYEQYF.